The TCR beta chain under discussion was sequenced for a study of T-cell memory formation after mild COVID-19. V lost 3 bases to trimming and J lost 2 bases, with 11 bases between them. The CDR3 extends over 14 amino acids. CDR1 is DFQATT, CDR2 SNEGSKA, per germline (reference sequence). MiXCR, run by TCRdb on the 5' RACE reads, gives a single entry per CDR3 protein. The repertoire holds 200,000 to 300,000 distinct CDR3 sequences, with 15% as singletons. This clonotype was detected a few times. This rearrangement joins TRBV20-1 to TRBJ2-1; D is possibly TRBD2 (5 bases). The receptor was isolated from an adult woman who had mild COVID-19 (a few samples of this study predate the infection). Cell type and time point are not known. Sequencing input: PBMCs or a T cell subset sorted from them (not recorded which). DNA of the CDR3: TGCAGTGCTAGTCGTGGGGAGACCTACAATGAGCAGTTCTTC. This codes for CSASRGETYNEQFF.